Following are 27 T cell receptor beta chains from one sample sequenced in a study of coeliac disease. Measured with immunoSEQ multiplex PCR; TCRdb has only the in-frame clones, and not every one. In the table there are 4,000 to 5,000 clones, more than 55% of which are singletons. The sample was intraepithelial lymphocytes from the gut. The source is a woman between 18 and 29 years old with active celiac disease.

This rearrangement joins TRBV19 to TRBJ2-3; D is uncertain. Germline CDR1 is LNHDA and CDR2 is SQIVND (reference sequence). V gave up 3 bases and J gave up 5 bases, with 9 bases separating them. The CDR3 runs to 13 residues. The chain's CDR3 is CASSMARGDTQYF. CDR3 nucleotides: TGTGCCAGTAGTATGGCTCGCGGAGATACGCAGTATTTT.

This clone has a handful of counts. V usage is TRBV6-5 and J usage is TRBJ2-1; possibly TRBD2 for D (6 bases). Germline CDR1 MNHEY, CDR2 SVGAGI. V dropped 9 bases and J dropped 0 bases, with 15 bases sitting between them. The CDR3 is made up of 15 amino acids. The CDR3 is CASRERRGSYNEQFF. The CDR3 DNA reads as TGTGCCAGTCGGGAAAGGAGGGGCTCCTACAATGAGCAGTTCTTC.

This clone showed up just a few times. The V and J genes are TRBV5-1 and TRBJ2-7; a possible D gene is TRBD2 (6 bases). The V end was cut by 0 bases, the J end by 1 base, with 14 bases between. Germline V gene lookup returns CDR1 SGHRS and CDR2 YFSETQ. The CDR3 runs 16 residues. The CDR3 nucleotides are TGCGCCAGCAGCTTGGACCAACACGGGGGTTCCTACGAGCAGTACTTC. This codes for CASSLDQHGGSYEQYF.

The chain joins TRBV6-5 to TRBJ2-7; 7 bases are shared with TRBD2. The CDR3 is made up of 15 amino acids. The V and J ends lost 4 bases and 3 bases, in that order; junction bases with no gene match: 9. The V gene's germline CDR1 is MNHEY and CDR2 SVGAGI. The chain's CDR3 is CASSSHPGTIYEQYF. The DNA for the CDR3 is TGTGCCAGCAGTTCCCACCCCGGGACTATCTACGAGCAGTACTTC.

The chain employs TRBV10-2 and TRBJ1-1; weak D call: TRBD1 (6 bases). Germline-derived CDR1 and CDR2 are WSHSY and SAAADI. V shed 3 bases and J shed 4 bases, with 9 bases lying between them. This CDR3 spans 13 amino acids. The DNA of the CDR3 is TGCGCCAGCAGTGAACAGGGCGGCACTGAAGCTTTCTTT. It yields the protein CASSEQGGTEAFF.

The chain is built from TRBV7-8 and TRBJ2-3; no definite D call. Per germline, CDR1 SGHVS and CDR2 FQNEAQ. This CDR3 has 14 residues. The V gene lost 0 bases and the J gene lost 2 bases, with 6 bases spanning the gap. CDR3 sequence: CASSLAKYTDTQYF. CDR3 coding DNA: TGTGCCAGCAGCTTAGCTAAATACACAGATACGCAGTATTTT.

The rearrangement joins TRBV5-1 to TRBJ1-3; D uncertain. The CDR3 sequence is 15 residues long. Germline CDR1 and CDR2: SGHRS and YFSETQ. Trimming removed 0 bases at V and 2 bases at J, with 9 bases between. CDR3 amino acids: CASSLAAAAGNTIYF. CDR3 bases: TGCGCCAGCAGCTTGGCTGCAGCGGCTGGAAACACCATATATTTT.

CDR3 in DNA: TGTGCCAGCAGCAGAGACGGGACAGCTGAAGCTTTCTTT. Translating gives CASSRDGTAEAFF. The V gene is TRBV7-3, the J gene TRBJ1-1, with TRBD1 identical over 7 bases. The V gene's germline CDR1 is SGHTA and CDR2 FQGTGA. The CDR3 runs to 13 residues. The V gene end was trimmed by 5 bases and the J gene end by 6 bases; junction bases not matched to a gene: 6.

V is TRBV7-3 and J is TRBJ2-1; perhaps TRBD2 as D (6 bases). The CDR3 is 16 residues long. The germline CDR1 and CDR2 sequences are SGHTA and FQGTGA. Trimming pared 5 bases from V and 0 bases from J, leaving 14 bases between. The CDR3 DNA sequence: TGTGCCAGCAGCACCACGCGGGATGCCTCCTACAATGAGCAGTTCTTC. As protein: CASSTTRDASYNEQFF.

Remarks on this clone: Other DNA sequences in this specimen translate into the identical CDR3. Here the CDR3 reads CASSPPSGSYEQYF. The CDR3 DNA reads TGTGCCAGCAGCCCCCCTAGCGGATCCTACGAGCAGTACTTC. The chain is built from TRBV7-9 and TRBJ2-7, with 7 nucleotides matching TRBD2. The germline gives CDR1 SEHNR, CDR2 FQNEAQ (reference sequence). V shed 5 bases and J 1 base; nucleotides not matched to a gene: 5. CDR3 size: 14 residues. Based on the CDR3 plus reference TRBV7-9 and TRBJ2-7, the full variable domain is DTGVSQNPRHKITKRGQNVTFRCDPISEHNRLYWYRQTLGQGPEFLTYFQNEAQLEKSRLLSDRFSAERPKGSFSTLEIQRTEQGDSAMYLCASSPPSGSYEQYFGPGTRLTVT.

This clone has just one count. The rearrangement links TRBV5-1 to TRBJ2-1, with D tentatively TRBD2 (5 bases). V was trimmed by 0 bases and J by 8 bases, leaving 21 bases between them. Per the germline V gene, CDR1 is SGHRS and CDR2 is YFSETQ. The CDR3 has 17 residues. The CDR3 loop is CASSLVRGTAGNDEQFF. The CDR3 DNA reads TGCGCCAGCAGCTTGGTTCGGGGAACGGCAGGTAATGATGAGCAGTTCTTC.

The chain has TRBV6-5 and TRBJ1-2, with 7 bases aligning to TRBD1. The J segment lost 6 bases and the V segment lost 2 bases, leaving 12 bases of the junction unmatched. This CDR3 spans 16 amino acids. Germline CDR1 is MNHEY and CDR2 is SVGAGI. In DNA, the CDR3 is TGTGCCAGCAGTTACACCGGGACAGAAGGGGGTGATGGCTACACCTTC. Its translation: CASSYTGTEGGDGYTF.

This chain uses TRBV9 with TRBJ1-4, with D possibly being TRBD1 (5 bases). Germline CDR1 is SGDLS and CDR2 is YYNGEE. The length of the CDR3 is 14 residues. Trimming took 4 bases from V and 4 from J, leaving 11 bases between them. The CDR3 here is CASSPWGGNEKLFF. The CDR3 bases are TGTGCCAGCAGCCCATGGGGGGGTAATGAAAAACTGTTTTTT.

The chain links TRBV5-6 to TRBJ2-1, with 8 nucleotides matching TRBD2. Per germline, CDR1 SGHDT and CDR2 YYEEEE. V trimming: 4 bases; J trimming: 6 bases; junction bases outside the gene matches: 9. CDR3 length: 15 residues. The CDR3 DNA is TGTGCCAGCAGCCGGGGGGGGGAGGGCGGCAATGAGCAGTTCTTC. Amino acids: CASSRGGEGGNEQFF. Filled out from reference TRBV5-6 and TRBJ2-1, the complete variable domain reads DAGVTQSPTHLIKTRGQQVTLRCSPKSGHDTVSWYQQALGQGPQFIFQYYEEEERQRGNFPDRFSGHQFPNYSSELNVNALLLGDSALYLCASSRGGEGGNEQFFGPGTRLTVL.

The chain carries TRBV13 and TRBJ2-3, with TRBD2 as a possible D gene (5 bases). Deletions cut 5 bases from V and 2 bases from J, with 14 bases between. The CDR3 runs 15 residues. Per germline, CDR1 PRHDT and CDR2 FYEKMQ (reference sequence). The CDR3 DNA is TGTGCCAGCAGCGAGAAAGTAGCGATCACAGATACGCAGTATTTT. This encodes CASSEKVAITDTQYF. The whole variable domain, remainder taken from reference TRBV13 and TRBJ2-3, is AAGVIQSPRHLIKEKRETATLKCYPIPRHDTVYWYQQGPGQDPQFLISFYEKMQSDKGSIPDRFSAQQFSDYHSELNMSSLELGDSALYFCASSEKVAITDTQYFGPGTRLTVL.

This clone was seen a handful of times. This chain connects TRBV2 to TRBJ2-3, with 9 bases that match TRBD2. Germline CDR1 reads SNHLY; CDR2 reads FYNNEI. This CDR3 region has 19 residues. V was clipped by 4 bases and J by 5 bases; unmatched bases: 19. The CDR3 nucleotides are TGTGCCAGCAGTGCGGCGGGAGGGCCCTGGGTAATTCTAAGAGATACGCAGTATTTT. Translation: CASSAAGGPWVILRDTQYF.

The chain combines TRBV29-1 with TRBJ2-3, with 9 bases identical to TRBD2. The CDR3 covers 16 residues. CDR1 and CDR2 (germline): SQVTM, ANQGSEA. V lost 0 bases and J lost 6; bases outside the gene matches: 10. As DNA, the CDR3 is TGCAGCGTTGAAGACGGTCCGGGCGGGGGGGCGGATACGCAGTATTTT. This gives the protein CSVEDGPGGGADTQYF.

The rearrangement links TRBV25-1 to TRBJ2-3, with D perhaps matching TRBD1 (6 bases). Per the germline V gene, CDR1 is MGHDK and CDR2 is SYGVNS. The V gene lost 7 bases and the J gene lost 7 bases, with 12 bases spanning the gap. The CDR3 sequence is 12 residues long. As DNA, the CDR3 is TGTGCCAGCACCGTGGGGGCTAATACGCAGTATTTT. This gives the protein CASTVGANTQYF.

In its sample, this clone was seen a few times. The CDR3 nucleotides are TGTGCCAGCGGTGGACTTTATAGCAATCAGCCCCAGCATTTT. Encoded protein: CASGGLYSNQPQHF. V gene TRBV28 combines with J gene TRBJ1-5; D remains unclear. The CDR3 runs 14 residues. The V end was cut by 8 bases, the J end by 0 bases, with 11 bases between. Germline-derived CDR1 and CDR2 are MDHEN and SYDVKM.

The table lists this clone with a count of one. The chain employs TRBV10-3 and TRBJ1-2; D unclear. Trimming removed 8 bases from V and 4 bases from J, with 8 bases in between. Germline CDR1 is ENHRY and CDR2 is SYGVKD. The CDR3 spans 11 residues. The CDR3 DNA is TGTGCCATCGCTACGGTCTATGGCTACACCTTC. Its protein product is CAIATVYGYTF.

V usage is TRBV27 and J usage is TRBJ1-2; D gene uncertain. V was pared by 4 bases and J by 6 bases, with 9 bases between. Germline CDR1 reads MNHEY; CDR2 reads SMNVEV (reference sequence). CDR3 size: 12 residues. The CDR3 DNA sequence: TGTGCCAGCAGTTGTTGCGGGGATGGCTACACCTTC. This sequence encodes CASSCCGDGYTF.

CDR3 amino acids: CASSVGLAGVRGQETQYF. CDR3 nucleotide sequence: TGTGCCAGCAGCGTAGGTCTAGCGGGAGTAAGGGGGCAAGAGACCCAGTACTTC. V is TRBV9 and J is TRBJ2-5, with 10 nucleotides matching TRBD2. Germline V gene data show CDR1 as SGDLS and CDR2 as YYNGEE. With V trimmed by 0 bases and J by 2 bases, 10 bases remained unmatched. The CDR3 is made up of 18 amino acids.

This sequence joins TRBV10-3 and TRBJ2-1; 14 nucleotides align to TRBD2. Germline values: CDR1 ENHRY, CDR2 SYGVKD. The J segment lost 9 bases and the V segment lost 3 bases, leaving 4 bases of the junction unmatched. The CDR3 spans 15 residues. The CDR3 sequence: CAISDSGLAGVEQFF. In nucleotides, the CDR3 is TGTGCCATCAGTGACTCGGGACTAGCGGGAGTTGAGCAGTTCTTC.

This clone was recorded once. The chain combines TRBV7-9 with TRBJ2-7; TRBD2 aligns across 7 bases. The CDR3 runs 16 residues. The V and J ends lost 4 bases and 2 bases, in that order; junction bases with no gene match: 11. Germline values: CDR1 SEHNR, CDR2 FQNEAQ (reference sequence). CDR3 region: CASSSLIGTNPYEQYF. For the CDR3, the DNA is TGTGCCAGCAGCTCCCTAATCGGGACTAATCCCTACGAGCAGTACTTC.

This chain joins TRBV21-1 and TRBJ2-7; the D segment call TRBD2 is taken from the table without a DNA check. TRBV21-1 is recorded as a pseudogene. The CDR3 contains 14 residues. In nucleotides, the CDR3 is TGTGCCACCCCGGAGACTAGCGGTTACTACGAGCAGTACTTC. Protein sequence: CATPETSGYYEQYF.

The genes are TRBV4-2 and TRBJ2-3; 11 nucleotides line up with TRBD2. Germline CDR1 reads LGHNA; CDR2 reads YNFKEQ. The V gene end was trimmed by 10 bases and the J gene end by 3 bases; junction bases not matched to a gene: 9. The CDR3 spans 15 residues. CDR3 region: CATRRRLAGTDTQYF. The CDR3 DNA sequence: TGTGCCACCAGAAGAAGACTAGCGGGGACAGATACGCAGTATTTT.

The chain has TRBV9 and TRBJ1-1; 7 bases map to TRBD1. This CDR3 comprises 16 residues. J gave up 1 base and V 2 bases, and 8 bases lay outside the gene matches. Germline V CDR1 and CDR2: SGDLS, YYNGEE. The CDR3 region has the DNA TGTGCCAGCAGCGTCGAGGGGGCTGGGCCGAACACTGAAGCTTTCTTT. Translated, it gives CASSVEGAGPNTEAFF.